What follows describes a single TCR beta chain. Sequenced by immunoSEQ multiplex PCR; TCRdb stores in-frame clones only, minus some. The data show roughly 500,000 clones, approximately 90% seen once. Assignment of participants to cohorts was predicated upon participant-reported clinical history. The record originates from a study of blood T cell repertoires in COVID-19. This clonotype was obtained from a woman aged 40 to 49 who had recovered from COVID-19. The sample taken for sequencing was PBMCs or T cells enriched from blood (not recorded which).

The CDR3 loop reads CASSQDGFQGTNEKLFF. CDR3 nucleotide sequence: TGCGCCAGCAGCCAAGACGGATTTCAGGGAACTAATGAAAAACTGTTTTTT. This chain joins TRBV4-3 and TRBJ1-4; tentative D call: TRBD1 (5 bases). CDR3 length: 17 residues. The germline V and J ends were trimmed by 0 bases and 1 base, with 12 bases remaining between them. The germline V gene encodes CDR1 LGHNA and CDR2 YSLEER.